This TCR beta chain was sequenced in a study of CD4 T cells in relation to SARS-CoV-2 and coronaviruses. The CDR3 spans 16 residues. V gave up 6 bases and J gave up 5 bases, with 19 bases separating them. The germline CDR1 and CDR2 sequences are SGHAT and FQNNGV. Assay: immunoSEQ multiplex PCR; the TCRdb copy retains only in-frame clones and omits some. The table shows about 21,000 clones, with roughly 78% occurring only once. Before the COVID-19 pandemic, during about 2011-2019, CD4+ T cells were taken from unexposed donors. CD4+ T cells were isolated from the cells after around 11 days of culture. A note on this clone: Its antigen is not known.

Sequenced sample: CD4+ T cells from PBMCs, cultured in vitro. The origin of this receptor is a human donor in good health. The chain carries TRBV11-2 and TRBJ2-2; D may be TRBD2 (7 bases). CDR3 sequence (DNA): TGTGCCAGCAGTCACTGGGGGGGCGCGGGAACCGGGGAGCTGTTTTTT. Its translation is CASSHWGGAGTGELFF.